The T cell receptor beta chain under discussion was sequenced for a study of T cells in localized non-small cell lung cancer. The junction had 10 bases not matched to a gene; V was cut back by 8 bases and J by 5 bases. The CDR3 length is 16 residues. Germline values: CDR1 SNHLY, CDR2 FYNNEI. This clone was observed a few times. Using immunoSEQ multiplex PCR, the repertoire was profiled, and TCRdb retains in-frame clones only, with some absent. The sample contains around 83,000 clones, around 82% of which appear only once. This receptor was identified in a man between 40 and 70 years old with stage II squamous cell lung carcinoma. The chain is built from TRBV2 and TRBJ2-3, with TRBD2 matching over 13 bases. This material consisted of PBMCs, taken before any cancer treatment. The CDR3 DNA is TGTGCCAGCTCCCCAAGGACTAGCGGGAGAGGAGATACGCAGTATTTT. It specifies CASSPRTSGRGDTQYF.